The 32 T cell receptor beta chains listed next were all sequenced from one sample in a study of T cells after yellow fever vaccination (dated by TCRdb to between 2018 and 2021). The library was obtained by 5' RACE. Sequenced on an Illumina HiSeq 2500. TCRdb passed the public sequencing reads through fastp at Q25 and MiXCR, retaining productive beta sequences. Duplicate CDR3 protein sequences are folded into a single record with the most common DNA and genes. The sample table lists 300,000 to 400,000 distinct CDR3 sequences, 8.7% of them with a count of one. About a sixth of the sample comes from the top ten. This specimen's treatment or condition label, per the study, means: live attenuated yellow fever vaccine strain. Sequences were derived from PBMCs, sampled on the day of the first yellow fever vaccination. These receptors were collected from a man in his late teens or twenties who received the YFV17D yellow fever vaccine.

The rearrangement uses TRBV7-2 and TRBJ1-6, with D uncertain. The CDR3 covers 15 residues. Germline lookup yields CDR1 SGHTA and CDR2 FQGNSA. The V and J ends lost 5 bases and 7 bases respectively, with 15 bases between them. CDR3 in DNA: TGTGCCAGCAGCCGGTATGAGGCGGCCAATTCACCCCTCCACTTT. It specifies CASSRYEAANSPLHF.

Concerning this clonotype itself: Mismatch with germline at one junction end may stem from a read error. The rearrangement links TRBV4-3 to TRBJ2-3; possible D gene TRBD2, 5 bases. The CDR3 loop spans 18 amino acids. The V gene's germline CDR1 is LGHNA and CDR2 YSLEER. DNA of the CDR3: TGCGCCACCAGCCCAAGCGTGGCGGCAGCGGTAGGCACAGATACGCAGTATTTT. Its protein is CATSPSVAAAVGTDTQYF.

The V and J genes are TRBV11-2 and TRBJ2-7; no reliable D call. The germline gives CDR1 SGHAT, CDR2 FQNNGV. CDR3 length equals 14 residues. CDR3 loop: CASSLDLGIYEQYV. Here the CDR3 DNA reads TGTGCCAGCAGCCTAGACCTTGGCATCTACGAGCAGTACGTC.

The gene calls are TRBV6-2 or TRBV6-3 and TRBJ2-1, with 7 bases that match TRBD2. The CDR3 has 14 amino acids. V dropped 7 bases and J dropped 0; count of bases not matched to a gene: 3. Germline CDR1 and CDR2: MNHEY and SVGEGT. The CDR3: CASTREASYNEQFF. The CDR3 coding sequence is TGTGCCAGCACCCGGGAGGCCTCCTACAATGAGCAGTTCTTC.

This clonotype turned up a few times. The rearrangement uses TRBV9 and TRBJ2-1, with 7 bases matching TRBD2. The CDR3 covers 17 residues. Germline lookup yields CDR1 SGDLS and CDR2 YYNGEE. J was trimmed by 4 bases and V by 1 base; bases with no gene match: 11. CDR3 in amino acids: CASSVLAGVGGYNEQFF. The CDR3 DNA sequence: TGTGCCAGCAGCGTACTCGCGGGGGTTGGGGGTTACAATGAGCAGTTCTTC.

This clonotype has at least ten counts. This chain connects TRBV7-2 to TRBJ2-3; TRBD2 might be the D (5 bases). The length of the CDR3 is 19 residues. Trimming shortened V by 5 bases and J by 8 bases, and 32 bases separated the two germline ends. CDR1 and CDR2 from the germline V gene are SGHTA and FQGNSA. This chain's CDR3 is CASSAYRDHIDGALFTQYF. DNA of the CDR3: TGTGCCAGCAGCGCTTACCGGGATCACATCGACGGTGCCCTTTTTACGCAGTATTTT. Combining the CDR3 with reference TRBV7-2 and TRBJ2-3 gives the whole variable domain GAGVSQSPSNKVTEKGKDVELRCDPISGHTALYWYRQSLGQGLEFLIYFQGNSAPDKSGLPSDRFSAERTGGSVSTLTIQRTQQEDSAVYLCASSAYRDHIDGALFTQYFGPGTRLTVL.

This chain joins TRBV10-3 and TRBJ2-7; D is unresolved. CDR1 ENHRY and CDR2 SYGVKD come from the germline V gene. CDR3 length: 13 residues. Trimming stripped 0 bases from V and 6 bases from J, with 9 bases between. CDR3 region: CAISESRYSEQYF. Written as DNA, the CDR3 is TGTGCCATCAGTGAGTCTCGGTACTCCGAGCAGTACTTC.

This sequence joins TRBV6-5 and TRBJ1-1; a weak D match, TRBD1 (5 bases). Germline CDR1 and CDR2: MNHEY and SVGAGI. The V end was cut by 6 bases, the J end by 9 bases, with 14 bases between. The CDR3 spans 12 residues. The CDR3 DNA reads TGTGCCAGCAGCTCAGGCGGGGGTCAAGCTTTCTTT. Translation: CASSSGGGQAFF.

The CDR3 nucleotides are TGCGCCAGCAGCCCGGCGGGGTACATGAACACTGAAGCTTTCTTT. Translated: CASSPAGYMNTEAFF. The V and J genes are TRBV5-1 and TRBJ1-1; D uncertain. The CDR3 has 15 residues. Germline V gene data show CDR1 as SGHRS and CDR2 as YFSETQ. Trimming pared 4 bases from V and 0 bases from J, leaving 13 bases between.

This clonotype was seen at least ten times. The CDR3 DNA sequence: TGTGCCAGCAGCGTATGGAGCGGGGGGGGCCTGGAGACCCAGTACTTC. Its translation is CASSVWSGGGLETQYF. The J gene is TRBJ2-5, the V gene TRBV9; 10 nucleotides line up with TRBD2. Germline CDR1 SGDLS, CDR2 YYNGEE. This CDR3 has 16 amino acids. V lost 1 base to trimming and J lost 5 bases; unmatched junction nucleotides: 8.

The chain is built from TRBV5-6 and TRBJ2-2; no firm D call. CDR1 is SGHDT and CDR2 is YYEEEE in the germline V gene. CDR3 size: 13 residues. Trimming cost V 6 bases and J 3 bases, with 9 bases left between them. The chain's CDR3 is CASTFTYTGELFF. The CDR3 DNA follows: TGTGCCAGCACATTTACTTACACCGGGGAGCTGTTTTTT.

V gene TRBV11-1 combines with J gene TRBJ1-2; 8 bases line up with TRBD1. J was trimmed by 4 bases and V by 5 bases; bases with no gene match: 9. This CDR3 is built from 15 residues. Germline loops: CDR1 SGHAT, CDR2 FQDESV (reference sequence). CDR3 coding DNA: TGTGCCAGCAGCCCTGCCGGGACAGGACCCTATGGCTACACCTTC. This codes for CASSPAGTGPYGYTF. The variable domain in full, with the rest retrieved from reference TRBV11-1 and TRBJ1-2, is EAEVAQSPRYKITEKSQAVAFWCDPISGHATLYWYRQILGQGPELLVQFQDESVVDDSQLPKDRFSAERLKGVDSTLKIQPAELGDSAMYLCASSPAGTGPYGYTFGSGTRLTVV.

This chain uses TRBV19 with TRBJ1-2, with D unresolved. CDR1 and CDR2 from the germline V gene are LNHDA and SQIVND (reference sequence). The CDR3 spans 14 residues. Deletions cut 5 bases from V and 7 bases from J, with 17 bases between. The CDR3 protein is CASSPEDVTGGYTF. The CDR3 coding sequence is TGTGCCAGTAGTCCTGAGGACGTTACGGGTGGCTACACCTTC.

This clonotype occurred a few times. The chain recombines TRBV5-1 with TRBJ2-5, with D perhaps assigned TRBD1 or TRBD2 (6 bases each). CDR3 length equals 15 residues. The V gene lost 0 bases and the J gene lost 5 bases, with 14 bases spanning the gap. Per the germline V gene, CDR1 is SGHRS and CDR2 is YFSETQ. The CDR3 DNA follows: TGCGCCAGCAGCTTGGATCCGGGGGCCATGGAGACCCAGTACTTC. Encoded protein: CASSLDPGAMETQYF. Combining the CDR3 with reference TRBV5-1 and TRBJ2-5 gives the whole variable domain KAGVTQTPRYLIKTRGQQVTLSCSPISGHRSVSWYQQTPGQGLQFLFEYFSETQRNKGNFPGRFSGRQFSNSRSEMNVSTLELGDSALYLCASSLDPGAMETQYFGPGTRLLVL.

This clonotype was recorded many times. The chain combines TRBV5-1 with TRBJ2-3; TRBD2 matches at 8 bases. The CDR3 is 14 residues long. V shed 7 bases, J shed 2 bases, and the junction held 6 bases outside the gene matches. Germline-derived CDR1 and CDR2 are SGHRS and YFSETQ. CDR3 region: CASGGLADTDTQYF. CDR3 in DNA: TGCGCCAGCGGTGGACTAGCCGACACAGATACGCAGTATTTT.

V and J are TRBV21-1 and TRBJ2-7; the DNA was not compared with TRBD1, the D call given in the table. TRBV21-1 is classified as a pseudogene. CDR3 length equals 11 residues. DNA for the CDR3: TGTACGACCTCCTCTCAAGACAGAAAATCAGTC. Amino acids: CTTSSQDRKSV.

V and J are TRBV6-2 or TRBV6-3 and TRBJ2-3; the D is unclear. Per germline, CDR1 MNHEY and CDR2 SVGEGT. This CDR3 has 12 residues. Trimming cost V 3 bases and J 4 bases, with 5 bases left between them. CDR3 DNA sequence: TGTGCCAGCAGTTATATAGCAGATACGCAGTATTTT. This translates into CASSYIADTQYF.

The V call is TRBV25-1, the J call TRBJ1-4, with 7 positions matching TRBD1. V lost 6 bases and J lost 4; bases outside the gene matches: 5. The CDR3 runs 14 residues. Germline V gene lookup returns CDR1 MGHDK and CDR2 SYGVNS. CDR3 in amino acids: CASSPGQHNEKLFF. The CDR3 nucleotides are TGTGCCAGCAGCCCGGGACAGCATAATGAAAAACTGTTTTTT.

This clonotype was seen many times. The chain employs TRBV24-1 and TRBJ2-2; TRBD1 might be the D (5 bases). The V gene's germline CDR1 is KGHDR and CDR2 SFDVKD. This CDR3 has 12 residues. Trimming pared 9 bases from V and 4 bases from J, leaving 8 bases between. The DNA for the CDR3 is TGTGCCACCGGGGCGAGCACCGGGGAGCTGTTTTTT. Translating it yields CATGASTGELFF.

This clonotype was seen at least ten times. The rearrangement uses TRBV5-1 and TRBJ2-1; no clear D. The CDR3 contains 14 residues. CDR1 and CDR2 (germline): SGHRS, YFSETQ. Between the trimmed V and J ends, which lost 1 base and 5 bases, there was a span of 10 bases. CDR3 bases: TGCGCCAGCAGCTTGCTGGGATTAAACAATGAGCAGTTCTTC. Translation: CASSLLGLNNEQFF.

The V gene is TRBV21-1, the J gene TRBJ1-5; the D call in the table, TRBD1, was not verified against the DNA. TRBV21-1 is reported as a pseudogene. The CDR3 sequence is 20 residues long. Here the CDR3 DNA reads TGTGCCAGCAGCAAAAGGGTTCAGGGGGCCACGGTAAGTAGCAATCAGCCCCAGCATTTT. Encoded protein: CASSKRVQGATVSSNQPQHF.

This clonotype was seen repeatedly, ten times or more. The CDR3 is CASSSRDRVSNEQFF. The CDR3 DNA reads TGTGCCAGCAGCTCTAGGGACAGGGTCAGCAATGAGCAGTTCTTC. The chain employs TRBV7-9 and TRBJ2-1, with 9 bases matching TRBD1. The length of the CDR3 is 15 residues. CDR1 and CDR2 (germline): SEHNR, FQNEAQ (reference sequence). After removal of 4 bases from V and 6 bases from J, the junction contained 7 bases not matched to a gene.

This clonotype was recorded at least ten times. The chain recombines TRBV7-3 with TRBJ2-2; tentative D call: TRBD2 (5 bases). CDR3 length equals 17 residues. Looked up from germline, CDR1 is SGHTA and CDR2 is FQGTGA. V was pared by 1 base and J by 2 bases, with 14 bases between. CDR3 bases: TGTGCCAGCAGCTTAAGAGTATCAGCGGACAACACCGGGGAGCTGTTTTTT. Its translation is CASSLRVSADNTGELFF.

V is TRBV6-2 or TRBV6-3 and J is TRBJ1-1; D might be TRBD1 (5 bases). From germline, CDR1 is MNHEY and CDR2 SVGEGT. This CDR3 is built from 15 residues. V was cut by 5 bases and J by 2 bases, with 15 bases left in between. CDR3 residues: CASSPIRQGNTEAFF. The CDR3 DNA follows: TGTGCCAGCAGTCCAATTCGCCAGGGCAACACTGAAGCTTTCTTT.

The chain carries TRBV7-2 and TRBJ1-1; the D gene is possibly TRBD1 (5 bases). The germline V gene encodes CDR1 SGHTA and CDR2 FQGNSA. The CDR3 has 15 amino acids. Between the trimmed V and J ends, which lost 5 bases and 2 bases, there was a span of 15 bases. In DNA form, the CDR3 reads TGTGCCAGCAGCCCCGGGGGGTGGGGCAACACTGAAGCTTTCTTT. Its translation is CASSPGGWGNTEAFF.

This clonotype was seen many times. The rearrangement joins TRBV5-1 to TRBJ2-1, with 11 nucleotides matching TRBD2. The CDR3 has 16 residues. The trim removed 4 bases at V and 5 bases at J, leaving 8 bases unmatched. The germline gives CDR1 SGHRS, CDR2 YFSETQ. The CDR3 bases are TGCGCCAGCAGCCGATCACTAGCGGGGGCCCACAATGAGCAGTTCTTC. This gives the protein CASSRSLAGAHNEQFF.

V and J are TRBV15 and TRBJ2-3, with TRBD2 matching 8 bases. There are 18 residues in the CDR3. J was trimmed by 5 bases and V by 1 base; bases with no gene match: 14. Germline loops: CDR1 LNHNV, CDR2 YYDKDF (reference sequence). CDR3 protein: CATSRGLESGGQRDTQYF. CDR3 sequence (DNA): TGTGCCACCAGCAGAGGTTTAGAAAGCGGGGGCCAGCGAGATACGCAGTATTTT. Full variable domain (missing parts from reference TRBV15 and TRBJ2-3): DAMVIQNPRYQVTQFGKPVTLSCSQTLNHNVMYWYQQKSSQAPKLLFHYYDKDFNNEADTPDNFQSRRPNTSFCFLDIRSPGLGDTAMYLCATSRGLESGGQRDTQYFGPGTRLTVL.

This clonotype was recorded a few times. The chain couples TRBV5-1 to TRBJ2-1, with 9 bases aligning to TRBD2. Germline assignment: CDR1 SGHRS and CDR2 YFSETQ. The CDR3 is made up of 15 amino acids. V gave up 3 bases and J gave up 7 bases; unmatched junction bases: 8. The chain's CDR3 is CASSSGSLAGNEQFF. The CDR3 DNA follows: TGCGCCAGCAGCTCCGGAAGCCTAGCGGGGAATGAGCAGTTCTTC.

In this sample, this clonotype turned up many times. The chain carries TRBV5-1 and TRBJ2-1, with TRBD1 identical over 7 bases. Trimming cost V 4 bases and J 8 bases; bases outside gene matches: 9. Germline CDR1 SGHRS, CDR2 YFSETQ. This CDR3 has 14 residues. This chain's CDR3 is CASSPRPGQDEQFF. For the CDR3, the DNA is TGCGCCAGCAGCCCCAGGCCCGGACAGGATGAGCAGTTCTTC.

The chain couples TRBV9 to TRBJ2-3, with 8 nucleotides matching TRBD2. The ends lost 3 bases at V and 6 bases at J; junction bases unmatched: 6. Germline V gene sequence: CDR1 SGDLS, CDR2 YYNGEE. The CDR3 totals 14 residues. The CDR3 sequence: CASSAMRGADTQYF. The DNA of the CDR3 is TGTGCCAGCAGCGCAATGCGGGGGGCCGATACGCAGTATTTT.

This chain joins TRBV18 and TRBJ2-3; D might be TRBD1 (6 bases). In germline, CDR1 is KGHSH, CDR2 LQKENI. Trimming pared 6 bases from V and 4 bases from J, leaving 14 bases between. The CDR3 runs 14 residues. The CDR3 region is CASSDKAGADTQYF. The CDR3 nucleotides are TGTGCCAGCTCCGATAAGGCAGGGGCAGATACGCAGTATTTT.

This clonotype was detected only a few times. The chain links TRBV6-2 or TRBV6-3 to TRBJ2-5; TRBD2 agrees at 8 bases. Trimming took 6 bases from V and 5 from J; bases not matched to a gene: 5. The germline gives CDR1 MNHEY, CDR2 SVGEGT. This CDR3 contains 13 residues. DNA for the CDR3: TGTGCCAGCAGGGCCAGCGGGGGCGAGACCCAGTACTTC. It yields the protein CASRASGGETQYF.